The 25 T cell receptor beta chains below all came from one sample that was sequenced in a study of vaccination and CD4 T cells after COVID-19. These TCRs' antigens remain unknown. The treatment here: approximately nine-day PBMC culture with coronavirus spike peptide pools or control peptides (ViraFEST assay). CD4+ T cells that had been cultured provided DNA sequenced with the Oncomine TCR Beta short-read assay. A single record per CDR3 protein comes from TCRdb applying MiXCR to the PCR reads. The sample contains more than 15,000 distinct CDR3 sequences, 20% to 25% of which appear only once. Specimen: cultured CD4+ T cells from blood. These receptors were collected from a human donor with COVID-19.

The chain recombines TRBV6-1 with TRBJ2-4; possible D gene TRBD2, 6 bases. Germline CDR1 and CDR2: MNHNS and SASEGT. The CDR3 totals 14 residues. V was clipped by 7 bases and J by 6 bases, with 16 bases between them. CDR3 amino acids: CASKSQGGGNIQYF. The CDR3 nucleotides read TGTGCCAGCAAAAGCCAGGGAGGTGGAAACATTCAGTACTTC.

By its share, this clonotype is medium-sized. The chain couples TRBV15 to TRBJ1-6; 7 bases match TRBD1. The CDR3 runs 13 residues. Germline V CDR1 and CDR2: LNHNV, YYDKDF (reference sequence). The V and J ends lost 2 bases and 8 bases, in that order; junction bases with no gene match: 0. The CDR3 DNA is TGTGCCACCAGCAGAACAGGGGATTCACCCCTCCACTTT. It encodes CATSRTGDSPLHF. The full variable domain, in which reference TRBV15 and TRBJ1-6 provide the parts outside the CDR3, is DAMVIQNPRYQVTQFGKPVTLSCSQTLNHNVMYWYQQKSSQAPKLLFHYYDKDFNNEADTPDNFQSRRPNTSFCFLDIRSPGLGDTAMYLCATSRTGDSPLHFGNGTRLTVT.

The chain employs TRBV9 and TRBJ2-5; TRBD1 matches at 9 bases. J lost 5 bases, V lost 6 bases, and 5 bases had no gene match. From germline, CDR1 is SGDLS and CDR2 YYNGEE. This CDR3 spans 13 amino acids. CDR3 in amino acids: CASKRTGAETQYF. DNA for the CDR3: TGTGCCAGCAAACGGACAGGGGCGGAGACCCAGTACTTC.

The chain employs TRBV6-1 and TRBJ2-6; 7 positions agree with TRBD1. The germline V gene encodes CDR1 MNHNS and CDR2 SASEGT. Trimming took 11 bases from V and 2 from J; bases not matched to a gene: 6. This CDR3 has 14 residues. CDR3 DNA sequence: TGTGCCGGCTCCGACAGGGCTGGGGCCAACGTCCTGACTTTC. It yields the protein CAGSDRAGANVLTF.

The J gene is TRBJ2-2, the V gene TRBV5-5, with TRBD1 identical over 7 bases. CDR1 and CDR2 (germline): SGHKS, YYEKEE (reference sequence). J gave up 1 base and V 4 bases, and 4 bases lay outside the gene matches. The CDR3 is made up of 15 amino acids. CDR3 sequence reads: CASSPGQLNTGELFF. The CDR3 DNA reads as TGTGCCAGCAGCCCGGGACAGTTGAACACCGGGGAGCTGTTTTTT.

The chain employs TRBV6-5 and TRBJ2-2; 11 nucleotides line up with TRBD1. From germline, CDR1 is MNHEY and CDR2 SVGAGI. V dropped 4 bases and J dropped 4; count of bases not matched to a gene: 5. This CDR3 has 16 amino acids. The CDR3 region is CASSSGQGATTGELFF. CDR3 nucleotide sequence: TGTGCCAGCAGTTCCGGACAGGGGGCGACCACCGGGGAGCTGTTTTTT.

The V and J genes are TRBV7-9 and TRBJ2-3; either TRBD1 or TRBD2 may fit D (5 bases each). Between the trimmed V and J ends, which lost 6 bases and 4 bases, there was a span of 14 bases. Germline loops: CDR1 SEHNR, CDR2 FQNEAQ (reference sequence). CDR3 size: 14 residues. The CDR3 loop is CASREVGRADTQYF. The CDR3 coding sequence is TGTGCCAGCAGGGAGGTGGGGCGGGCAGATACGCAGTATTTT. The whole variable domain, filled in from reference TRBV7-9 and TRBJ2-3, reads DTGVSQNPRHKITKRGQNVTFRCDPISEHNRLYWYRQTLGQGPEFLTYFQNEAQLEKSRLLSDRFSAERPKGSFSTLEIQRTEQGDSAMYLCASREVGRADTQYFGPGTRLTVL.

The rearrangement uses TRBV5-6 and TRBJ1-2; 7 bases align to TRBD1. The CDR3 runs 14 residues. V shed 2 bases, J shed 3 bases, and the junction held 4 bases outside the gene matches. Germline V gene sequence: CDR1 SGHDT, CDR2 YYEEEE. In nucleotides, the CDR3 is TGTGCCAGCAGCTTTCCCAGGGGGGACTATGGCTACACCTTC. It codes for CASSFPRGDYGYTF.

CDR3 residues: CSIVSGYYTEAFF. As DNA, the CDR3 is TGCAGCATTGTGTCGGGGTACTACACTGAAGCTTTCTTT. The chain recombines TRBV29-1 with TRBJ1-1; D ambiguous. CDR1 is SQVTM and CDR2 is ANQGSEA in the germline V gene. This CDR3 has 13 amino acids. V lost 8 bases and J lost 3, with 16 bases in between.

This clonotype appeared a few times. The rearrangement links TRBV28 to TRBJ1-2; 8 bases map to TRBD1. The V gene's germline CDR1 is MDHEN and CDR2 SYDVKM. The CDR3 length is 13 residues. The ends lost 2 bases at V and 5 bases at J; junction bases unmatched: 1. CDR3 sequence reads: CASSLQGAYGYTF. The CDR3, as DNA: TGTGCCAGCAGTTTACAGGGGGCTTATGGCTACACCTTC.

This chain joins TRBV10-1 and TRBJ2-3; 9 bases fit TRBD2. The CDR3 has 15 amino acids. Germline V gives CDR1 WNHNN, CDR2 SYGVQD (reference sequence). V lost 3 bases to trimming and J lost 4 bases; unmatched junction nucleotides: 5. The CDR3 nucleotides read TGCGCCAGCAGTGACCCAGCGGGGGGCTCAGATACGCAGTATTTT. Amino acid sequence: CASSDPAGGSDTQYF.

This chain joins TRBV6-1 and TRBJ1-5, with 9 bases fitting TRBD1. Germline-derived CDR1 and CDR2 are MNHNS and SASEGT. The junction had 6 bases not matched to a gene; V was cut back by 6 bases and J by 3 bases. This CDR3 comprises 15 residues. The CDR3 spells CASRRGQGNNQPQHF. CDR3 in DNA: TGTGCCAGCAGGCGGGGACAGGGAAACAATCAGCCCCAGCATTTT.

This clonotype is medium-sized. The chain joins TRBV15 to TRBJ1-2, with D unclear. This CDR3 comprises 14 residues. Germline V gene lookup returns CDR1 LNHNV and CDR2 YYDKDF (reference sequence). The V end was cut by 0 bases, the J end by 2 bases, with 7 bases between. The CDR3 bases are TGTGCCACCAGCAGAGATATCACCAACTATGGCTACACCTTC. It translates to CATSRDITNYGYTF.

The J gene is TRBJ2-2, the V gene TRBV12-5, with no clear D. The CDR3 runs to 15 residues. Germline V CDR1 and CDR2: LGHNT, FRNRAP. Trimming took 0 bases from V and 1 from J, leaving 6 bases between them. The CDR3 region has the DNA TGTGCTAGTGGTTTGGTCAGCAAGAACACCGGGGAGCTGTTTTTT. Protein sequence: CASGLVSKNTGELFF.

This clonotype was seen just once. The chain carries TRBV6-5 and TRBJ2-6; D uncertain. From germline, CDR1 is MNHEY and CDR2 SVGAGI. This CDR3 has 14 amino acids. The germline V and J ends were trimmed by 0 bases and 4 bases, with 4 bases remaining between them. CDR3 in DNA: TGTGCCAGCAGTTACTCGAAGGGGGCCAACGTCCTGACTTTC. This encodes CASSYSKGANVLTF.

This clonotype has just one count. The chain carries TRBV6-2 or TRBV6-3 and TRBJ2-5, with D possibly matching TRBD2 (5 bases). V was trimmed by 6 bases and J by 1 base, leaving 15 bases between them. This CDR3 is 15 amino acids long. In germline, CDR1 is MNHEY, CDR2 SVGEGT. This CDR3 is CASRPHTEGQETQYF. The CDR3 DNA follows: TGTGCCAGCAGACCGCATACAGAGGGCCAAGAGACCCAGTACTTC.

Comments on this clonotype: An end of the junction differs from the germline gene, which may be a read error. The chain joins TRBV11-3 to TRBJ2-1; D is perhaps TRBD1 (6 bases). CDR1 is SGHNT and CDR2 is YENEEA in the germline V gene. The CDR3 consists of 16 residues. Written as DNA, the CDR3 is TGTGCCAGCACCTTACAAGGGACATTGGTTGACAATGAGCAGTTCTTC. Translation: CASTLQGTLVDNEQFF.

As regards this clonotype: One end of the junction is discordant with germline, which a read error may explain. V usage is TRBV6-4 and J usage is TRBJ1-1; tentative D call: TRBD1 (6 bases). CDR1 and CDR2 (germline): MRHNA, SNTAGT. This CDR3 is built from 16 residues. This chain's CDR3 is CAGSDSGAVGNTEAFF. In DNA form, the CDR3 reads TGTGCCGGCAGTGACTCGGGGGCCGTCGGGAACACTGAAGCTTTCTTT.

This sequence joins TRBV30 and TRBJ2-5, with a possible D match to TRBD1 (6 bases). CDR3 size: 14 residues. V lost 5 bases to trimming and J lost 6 bases, with 19 bases between them. CDR1 and CDR2 from the germline V gene are GTSNPN and SVGIG (reference sequence). The CDR3 DNA reads as TGTGCCTGGGGTGACCTGCAGGGGAAAAAGACCCAGTACTTC. This translates into CAWGDLQGKKTQYF. The whole variable domain, filled in from reference TRBV30 and TRBJ2-5, reads SQTIHQWPATLVQPVGSPLSLECTVEGTSNPNLYWYRQAAGRGLQLLFYSVGIGQISSEVPQNLSASRPQDRQFILSSKKLLLSDSGFYLCAWGDLQGKKTQYFGPGTRLLVL.

This clonotype has a handful of counts. V gene TRBV28 combines with J gene TRBJ2-4, with 10 bases aligning to TRBD1. From germline, CDR1 is MDHEN and CDR2 SYDVKM. V shed 6 bases and J 1 base; nucleotides not matched to a gene: 15. The CDR3 length is 19 residues. The CDR3 sequence is CASSYLWDRGPYAKNIQYF. The CDR3 DNA is TGTGCCAGCAGCTACCTATGGGACAGGGGACCTTATGCCAAAAACATTCAGTACTTC.

This clonotype turned up a few times. The chain couples TRBV14 to TRBJ1-6, with 7 bases matching TRBD1. The germline V gene has CDR1 SGHDN and CDR2 FVKESK. CDR3 length equals 14 residues. The trim removed 4 bases at V and 7 bases at J, leaving 4 bases unmatched. CDR3 DNA sequence: TGTGCCAGCAGCCCCGGGACAGCCAATTCACCCCTCCACTTT. Protein: CASSPGTANSPLHF. The variable domain in full, with the rest retrieved from reference TRBV14 and TRBJ1-6, is EAGVTQFPSHSVIEKGQTVTLRCDPISGHDNLYWYRRVMGKEIKFLLHFVKESKQDESGMPNNRFLAERTGGTYSTLKVQPAELEDSGVYFCASSPGTANSPLHFGNGTRLTVT.

V and J are TRBV11-2 and TRBJ2-1, with a weak D call TRBD2 (6 bases). Germline assignment: CDR1 SGHAT and CDR2 FQNNGV. Trimming stripped 7 bases from V and 1 base from J, with 14 bases between. CDR3 length: 15 amino acids. CDR3 bases: TGTGCCAGCACTAAAGTCGGGGGATCCTACAATGAGCAGTTCTTC. This codes for CASTKVGGSYNEQFF.

The chain is built from TRBV28 and TRBJ1-1; 8 positions match TRBD1. V shed 8 bases, J shed 10 bases, and the junction held 21 bases outside the gene matches. CDR3 length: 16 amino acids. Germline CDR1 is MDHEN and CDR2 is SYDVKM. CDR3 nucleotides: TGTGCCAGCCGATCCCCGGACAGGGAAGCCCTGCACGGAGCTTTCTTT. It specifies CASRSPDREALHGAFF.

The chain has TRBV4-3 and TRBJ2-2, with D perhaps TRBD1 (5 bases). Trimming pared 0 bases from V and 1 base from J, leaving 9 bases between. The CDR3 consists of 16 residues. Germline loops: CDR1 LGHNA, CDR2 YSLEER. The DNA of the CDR3 is TGCGCCAGCAGCCAAGAAGGACACAAGAACACCGGGGAGCTGTTTTTT. Protein: CASSQEGHKNTGELFF.

A few counts support this clonotype. The chain carries TRBV6-2 or TRBV6-3 and TRBJ2-3; 10 bases are shared with TRBD1. J gave up 4 bases and V 6 bases, and 1 base lay outside the gene matches. The CDR3 is made up of 13 amino acids. Germline CDR1 reads MNHEY; CDR2 reads SVGEGT. CDR3 loop: CASRGTGADTQYF. The CDR3 nucleotides read TGTGCCAGCAGAGGGACAGGGGCAGATACGCAGTATTTT.